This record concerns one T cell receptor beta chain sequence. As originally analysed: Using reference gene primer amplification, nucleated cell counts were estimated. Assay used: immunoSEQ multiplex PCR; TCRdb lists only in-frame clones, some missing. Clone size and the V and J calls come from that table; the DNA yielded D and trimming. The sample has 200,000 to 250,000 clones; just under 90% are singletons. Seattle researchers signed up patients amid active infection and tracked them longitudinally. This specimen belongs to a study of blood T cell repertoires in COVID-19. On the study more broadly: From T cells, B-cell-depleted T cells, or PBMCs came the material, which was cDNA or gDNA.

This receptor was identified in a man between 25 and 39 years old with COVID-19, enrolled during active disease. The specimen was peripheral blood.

CDR3 protein: CASRPHRDRGRNEQFF. CDR3 sequence (DNA): TGTGCAAGTCGCCCCCACCGGGACAGGGGGCGAAATGAGCAGTTCTTC. V usage is TRBV12-2 and J usage is TRBJ2-1; TRBD1 is taken as the D call from the table, unchecked against the DNA. TRBV12-2 is reported as a pseudogene. The CDR3 length is 16 residues.